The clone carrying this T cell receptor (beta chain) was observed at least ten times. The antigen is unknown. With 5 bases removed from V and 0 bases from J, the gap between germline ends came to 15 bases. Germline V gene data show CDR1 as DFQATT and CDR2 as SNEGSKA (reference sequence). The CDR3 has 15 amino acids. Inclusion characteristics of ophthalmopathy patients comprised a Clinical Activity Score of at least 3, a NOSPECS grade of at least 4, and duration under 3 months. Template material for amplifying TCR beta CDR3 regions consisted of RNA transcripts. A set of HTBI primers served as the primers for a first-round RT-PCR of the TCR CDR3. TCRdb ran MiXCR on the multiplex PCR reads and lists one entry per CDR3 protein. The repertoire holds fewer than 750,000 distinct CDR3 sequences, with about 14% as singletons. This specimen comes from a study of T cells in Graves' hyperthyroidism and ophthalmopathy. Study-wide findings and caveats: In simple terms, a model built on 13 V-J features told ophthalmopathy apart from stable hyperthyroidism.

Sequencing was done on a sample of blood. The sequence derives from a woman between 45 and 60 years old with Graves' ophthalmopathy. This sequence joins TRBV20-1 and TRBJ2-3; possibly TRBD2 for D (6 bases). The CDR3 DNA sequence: TGCAGTGCTGGGACCACTAGCTTTAGCACAGATACGCAGTATTTT. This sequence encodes CSAGTTSFSTDTQYF.